This TCR beta chain was observed in a study of cytomegalovirus exposure and HLA in healthy donors. The study, taken as a whole, reports: Researchers reported from a later analysis that most CMV-associated TCR beta chains appeared HLA-restricted. In vitro experiments confirmed that three CMV-associated chains were specific for CMV antigens.

Points on this clone: Its antigen remains unknown.

In the PCR, 60 Vbeta and 13 Jbeta primers were used. Authors' methods: In a later analysis, the count reached about 80 million unique TCR beta chains, with approximately 10 million shared. Profiling relied on immunoSEQ multiplex PCR, and the TCRdb table lists in-frame clones only, not all of them. V and J calls and clone size are copied from that table; D and trimming were computed from the DNA. This sample's table reports about 50,000 clones. The CDR3 runs to 15 residues. The germline V and J ends were trimmed by 7 bases and 2 bases, with 18 bases remaining between them. Germline V lookup: CDR1 SNHLY, CDR2 FYNNEI.

The specimen sequenced was PBMCs. The chain has TRBV2 and TRBJ2-7; maybe TRBD2 (7 bases). The sequence was obtained from a woman under 30 in good health and CMV-seronegative. The CDR3 loop reads CASNLLGGPTYEQYF. The DNA for the CDR3 is TGTGCCAGCAATCTACTCGGGGGGCCCACCTACGAGCAGTACTTC.